This T cell receptor beta chain was captured in a study of control samples from healthy donors and cancer patients. The method was immunoSEQ multiplex PCR; TCRdb's version includes in-frame clones alone and lacks a portion of them. This table has 150,000 or so clones, about 94% appearing once. The CDR3 is 14 residues long. The V and J ends lost 2 bases and 4 bases respectively, with 11 bases between them. CDR1 is SGHKS, CDR2 YYEKEE, per germline (reference sequence). The specimen was blood. The chain carries TRBV5-5 and TRBJ2-3; D gene ambiguous. This TCR came from a woman aged 40 to 50 in good health. As DNA, the CDR3 is TGTGCCAGCAGCTTCGATAATTTCGCAGATACGCAGTATTTT. The encoded protein is CASSFDNFADTQYF.